This passage covers 14 T cell receptor beta chains from one sample sequenced in a study of type 1 regulatory T cells. MiXCR, applied by TCRdb to the reads, yields one record per CDR3 protein. Found here are some 89,000 distinct CDR3 sequences, about a third of them singletons; the top ten hold around 2.3%. Sequenced material: CD4+ T cells, either the whole sample or a sorted fraction (not recorded which). The source is a human donor in good health.

The chain has TRBV2 and TRBJ1-1; D is unclear. Germline-derived CDR1 and CDR2 are SNHLY and FYNNEI. Trimming cost V 10 bases and J 6 bases, with 18 bases left between them. This CDR3 spans 13 amino acids. In nucleotides, the CDR3 is TGTGCCAACGAAGGGCCCCTAGGGCCTGAAGCTTTCTTT. Translated: CANEGPLGPEAFF.

This chain links TRBV7-2 with TRBJ2-3; D may be TRBD1 or TRBD2 (7 bases each). The CDR3 contains 15 residues. Per the germline V gene, CDR1 is SGHTA and CDR2 is FQGNSA. Trimming left V 8 bases short and J 3 bases short, with 18 bases between. CDR3 amino acids: CASRRWEGATDTQYF. CDR3 nucleotides: TGTGCCAGCCGCCGATGGGAGGGGGCGACAGATACGCAGTATTTT.

This clonotype has a handful of counts. The J gene is TRBJ2-7, the V gene TRBV6-6; D call uncertain. The CDR3 is 13 residues long. Germline V gives CDR1 MNHNY, CDR2 SVGAGI (reference sequence). V lost 6 bases and J 7 bases, leaving 16 bases between the germline ends. The CDR3 coding sequence is TGTGCCAGCAGACACACTCGGGTGCGGGAGCAGTACTTC. It specifies CASRHTRVREQYF.

The chain uses TRBV2 and TRBJ2-3, with 8 positions matching TRBD2. The CDR3 sequence is 13 residues long. The trim removed 10 bases at V and 3 bases at J, leaving 6 bases unmatched. CDR1 and CDR2 from the germline V gene are SNHLY and FYNNEI. CDR3 residues: CATGRERTDTQYF. The CDR3 DNA reads TGTGCCACCGGGAGGGAGAGGACAGATACGCAGTATTTT.

This clonotype has only one observation. The gene calls are TRBV3-1 and TRBJ2-3; 11 nucleotides match TRBD2. Germline CDR1 and CDR2: LGHDT and YNNKEL (reference sequence). The CDR3 loop spans 16 amino acids. V lost 1 base to trimming and J lost 5 bases; unmatched junction nucleotides: 5. In DNA form, the CDR3 reads TGTGCCAGCAGCCAAGGTAGCGGGAGGGCTATAGATACGCAGTATTTT. Protein: CASSQGSGRAIDTQYF.

This rearrangement joins TRBV7-2 to TRBJ1-1, with 10 nucleotides matching TRBD1. V shed 2 bases, J shed 5 bases, and the junction held 5 bases outside the gene matches. This CDR3 comprises 15 residues. Per the germline V gene, CDR1 is SGHTA and CDR2 is FQGNSA. CDR3 protein: CASSLRQGAYTEAFF. DNA for the CDR3: TGTGCCAGCAGCTTACGACAGGGGGCGTATACTGAAGCTTTCTTT.

V is TRBV11-2 and J is TRBJ1-2, with D tentatively TRBD1 (5 bases). With 5 bases removed from V and 7 bases from J, the gap between germline ends came to 17 bases. This CDR3 contains 14 residues. Per germline, CDR1 SGHAT and CDR2 FQNNGV. The CDR3 protein is CASSAVRDGIGYTF. The CDR3 coding sequence is TGTGCCAGCAGCGCAGTCCGGGACGGAATTGGCTACACCTTC.

The rearrangement uses TRBV28 and TRBJ1-2; D is undetermined. The CDR3 sequence is 13 residues long. V gave up 5 bases and J gave up 8 bases, with 15 bases separating them. Germline loops: CDR1 MDHEN, CDR2 SYDVKM. The CDR3 region is CASSLLGIGGYTF. CDR3 DNA sequence: TGTGCCAGCAGTCTCCTCGGTATCGGAGGCTACACCTTC.

There are a few counts of this clonotype. The rearrangement joins TRBV6-6 to TRBJ1-2; 7 bases agree with TRBD1. CDR3 length: 13 amino acids. J was trimmed by 3 bases and V by 6 bases; bases with no gene match: 4. CDR1 is MNHNY, CDR2 SVGAGI, per germline (reference sequence). The CDR3 here is CASSFDRDYGYTF. In DNA form, the CDR3 reads TGTGCCAGCAGCTTCGACAGGGACTATGGCTACACCTTC.

The chain employs TRBV6-5 and TRBJ2-3; D is possibly TRBD2 (5 bases). In germline, CDR1 is MNHEY, CDR2 SVGAGI. The V end lost 6 bases, the J end lost 5 bases, and 15 bases lay between the germline ends. This CDR3 is 14 amino acids long. In nucleotides, the CDR3 is TGTGCCAGCAGCTCGGACTTTCGGGGAGATACGCAGTATTTT. Protein: CASSSDFRGDTQYF.

The gene calls are TRBV7-8 and TRBJ2-1; no clear D. The CDR3 covers 13 residues. V lost 1 base and J lost 8, with 9 bases in between. Germline assignment: CDR1 SGHVS and CDR2 FQNEAQ. CDR3 sequence (DNA): TGTGCCAGCAGCTTAGAAGTGGGGTATGAGCAGTTCTTC. This gives the protein CASSLEVGYEQFF.

This chain joins TRBV29-1 and TRBJ2-1, with D perhaps TRBD2 (6 bases). V was pared by 6 bases and J by 4 bases, with 16 bases between. CDR1 is SQVTM, CDR2 ANQGSEA, per germline. This CDR3 has 14 residues. As DNA, the CDR3 is TGCAGCGTGATCCGGGACTTGGGGTACAATGAGCAGTTCTTC. Protein product: CSVIRDLGYNEQFF.

Only a few counts were recorded for this clonotype. This chain links TRBV5-1 with TRBJ1-1; 9 bases map to TRBD1. The CDR3 spans 16 residues. Per germline, CDR1 SGHRS and CDR2 YFSETQ. V lost 0 bases to trimming and J lost 4 bases; unmatched junction nucleotides: 7. The CDR3 DNA follows: TGCGCCAGCAGCTTGGTGGGGACAGGGAGGATCACTGAAGCTTTCTTT. This translates into CASSLVGTGRITEAFF.

This clonotype came up a few times. The chain has TRBV15 and TRBJ2-5; D is perhaps TRBD1 or TRBD2 (6 bases each). Germline V lookup: CDR1 LNHNV, CDR2 YYDKDF (reference sequence). This CDR3 contains 17 residues. The V gene lost 0 bases and the J gene lost 5 bases, with 19 bases spanning the gap. CDR3 in DNA: TGTGCCACCAGCAGAGATAGGCTACGGGGGCGGGTTGAGACCCAGTACTTC. This gives the protein CATSRDRLRGRVETQYF.